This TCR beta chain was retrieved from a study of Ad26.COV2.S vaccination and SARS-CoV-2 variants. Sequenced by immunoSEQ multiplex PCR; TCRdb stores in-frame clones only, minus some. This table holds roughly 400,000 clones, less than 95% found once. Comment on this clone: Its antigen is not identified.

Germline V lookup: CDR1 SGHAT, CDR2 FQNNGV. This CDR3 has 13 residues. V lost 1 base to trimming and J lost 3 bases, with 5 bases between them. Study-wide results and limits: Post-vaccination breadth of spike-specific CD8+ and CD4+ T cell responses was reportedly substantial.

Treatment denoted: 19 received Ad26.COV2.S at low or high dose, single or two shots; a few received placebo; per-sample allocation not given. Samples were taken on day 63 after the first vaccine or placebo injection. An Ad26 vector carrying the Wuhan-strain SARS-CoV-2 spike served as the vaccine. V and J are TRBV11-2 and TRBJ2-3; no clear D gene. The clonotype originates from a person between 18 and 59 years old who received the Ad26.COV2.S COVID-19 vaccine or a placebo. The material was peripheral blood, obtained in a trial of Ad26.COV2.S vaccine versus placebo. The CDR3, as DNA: TGTGCCAGCAGCTTAGGTACTACAGATACGCAGTATTTT. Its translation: CASSLGTTDTQYF.